The rows below give T cell receptor beta chains drawn from one sample of a study of blood T cell repertoires in COVID-19. Produced via immunoSEQ multiplex PCR; TCRdb's table is partial and in-frame only. This table holds about 120,000 clones, approximately 83% found once. Material: peripheral blood. These receptors were taken from a woman older than 75 with acute or convalescent COVID-19. Both conserved end residues are part of each CDR3. Fields, in order: V gene, J gene, clone size, D gene, CDR3 protein, CDR3 DNA. A D gene is named only where the DNA matches it firmly. Clone size, where shown, is once, few, many, or a class for clones that have expanded.

V gene: TRBV2
J gene: TRBJ2-5
clone size: NA
D gene: NA
CDR3 protein: CASSGVGGPETQYF
CDR3 DNA: TGTGCCAGCAGTGGGGTGGGGGGGCCAGAGACCCAGTACTTC

V gene: TRBV29-1
J gene: TRBJ1-2
clone size: NA
D gene: NA
CDR3 protein: CSVVEGGSGYTF
CDR3 DNA: TGCAGCGTTGTCGAGGGGGGGTCTGGCTACACCTTC

V gene: TRBV4-2
J gene: TRBJ2-3
clone size: once
D gene: NA
CDR3 protein: CASSQWARGSIPDTQYF
CDR3 DNA: TGTGCCAGCAGCCAATGGGCAAGGGGTTCTATACCAGATACGCAGTATTTT

V gene: TRBV25-1
J gene: TRBJ1-1
clone size: NA
D gene: NA
CDR3 protein: CASSAGPNTEAFF
CDR3 DNA: TGTGCCAGCAGTGCAGGCCCGAACACTGAAGCTTTCTTT

V gene: TRBV19
J gene: TRBJ2-5
clone size: once
D gene: NA
CDR3 protein: CASSPRDRYQETQYF
CDR3 DNA: TGTGCCAGTAGTCCACGCGACAGGTACCAAGAGACCCAGTACTTC

V gene: TRBV19
J gene: TRBJ2-5
clone size: NA
D gene: NA
CDR3 protein: CASSIATGRETQYF
CDR3 DNA: TGTGCCAGTAGTATAGCAACGGGTAGGGAGACCCAGTACTTC

V gene: TRBV5-6
J gene: TRBJ1-1
clone size: NA
D gene: NA
CDR3 protein: CASGIRDKLNTEAFF
CDR3 DNA: TGTGCCAGCGGAATCCGGGACAAACTGAACACTGAAGCTTTCTTT

V gene: TRBV7-2
J gene: TRBJ1-3
clone size: NA
D gene: NA
CDR3 protein: CASSTRQGNTIYF
CDR3 DNA: TGTGCCAGCAGCACCCGACAGGGAAACACCATATATTTT

V gene: TRBV3-1/TRBV3-2
J gene: TRBJ1-5
clone size: NA
D gene: NA
CDR3 protein: CASSQDRVQPQHF
CDR3 DNA: TGTGCCAGCAGCCAAGATAGAGTTCAGCCCCAGCATTTT

V gene: TRBV4-2
J gene: TRBJ1-4
clone size: NA
D gene: NA
CDR3 protein: CASRAGTTANEKLFF
CDR3 DNA: TGTGCCAGCAGGGCCGGGACAACCGCTAATGAAAAACTGTTTTTT

V gene: TRBV10-3
J gene: TRBJ2-6
clone size: NA
D gene: NA
CDR3 protein: CAISGAQAGGSSGANVLTF
CDR3 DNA: TGTGCCATCAGTGGAGCTCAAGCGGGCGGAAGCTCTGGGGCCAACGTCCTGACTTTC

V gene: TRBV7-9
J gene: TRBJ1-2
clone size: NA
D gene: NA
CDR3 protein: CASSLEGPRANYGYTF
CDR3 DNA: TGTGCCAGCAGCTTAGAAGGCCCGAGGGCTAACTATGGCTACACCTTC

V gene: TRBV5-1
J gene: TRBJ2-7
clone size: NA
D gene: NA
CDR3 protein: CASSLVPSGEQYF
CDR3 DNA: TGCGCCAGCAGCTTAGTCCCCTCAGGTGAGCAGTACTTC

V gene: TRBV6-6
J gene: TRBJ2-7
clone size: NA
D gene: TRBD1
CDR3 protein: CASRPGQGIVNEQYF
CDR3 DNA: TGTGCCAGCAGACCCGGACAGGGCATCGTCAACGAGCAGTACTTC

V gene: TRBV6-6
J gene: TRBJ2-1
clone size: NA
D gene: NA
CDR3 protein: CASWSKQGKTYNEQFF
CDR3 DNA: TGTGCCAGCTGGTCCAAGCAGGGGAAGACGTACAATGAGCAGTTCTTC

V gene: TRBV6-6
J gene: TRBJ1-2
clone size: NA
D gene: NA
CDR3 protein: CASRRQLTASNYGYTF
CDR3 DNA: TGTGCCAGCAGGAGACAACTGACAGCTTCAAACTATGGCTACACCTTC

V gene: TRBV5-4
J gene: TRBJ2-5
clone size: NA
D gene: TRBD2
CDR3 protein: CASSLDGGVETQYF
CDR3 DNA: TGTGCCAGCAGCTTGGACGGGGGGGTGGAGACCCAGTACTTC

V gene: TRBV4-2
J gene: TRBJ1-1
clone size: few
D gene: TRBD1
CDR3 protein: CASSTGGGTEAFF
CDR3 DNA: TGTGCCAGCAGCACAGGGGGTGGCACTGAAGCTTTCTTT

V gene: TRBV3-1/TRBV3-2
J gene: TRBJ1-6
clone size: NA
D gene: TRBD1
CDR3 protein: CASSQWGQKDSPLHF
CDR3 DNA: TGTGCCAGCAGCCAATGGGGACAGAAGGATTCACCCCTCCACTTT

V gene: TRBV9
J gene: TRBJ1-5
clone size: NA
D gene: NA
CDR3 protein: CASSVGGHSNQPQHF
CDR3 DNA: TGTGCCAGCAGCGTAGGGGGCCATAGCAATCAGCCCCAGCATTTT

V gene: TRBV12-3/TRBV12-4
J gene: TRBJ1-4
clone size: NA
D gene: NA
CDR3 protein: CASRQSPEKLFF
CDR3 DNA: TGTGCCAGCAGACAGAGCCCAGAAAAACTGTTTTTT

V gene: TRBV7-2
J gene: TRBJ1-6
clone size: NA
D gene: NA
CDR3 protein: CASSPGTFFSPLHF
CDR3 DNA: TGTGCCAGCAGCCCCGGGACATTTTTTTCACCCCTCCACTTT

V gene: TRBV15
J gene: TRBJ1-3
clone size: NA
D gene: NA
CDR3 protein: CATSRAIGGSSGNTIYF
CDR3 DNA: TGTGCCACCAGCAGAGCCATTGGGGGGAGCTCTGGAAACACCATATATTTT

V gene: TRBV11-3
J gene: TRBJ1-1
clone size: NA
D gene: NA
CDR3 protein: CASSLVAGDTEAFF
CDR3 DNA: TGTGCCAGCAGCTTAGTGGCAGGTGACACTGAAGCTTTCTTT

V gene: TRBV5-5
J gene: TRBJ2-5
clone size: NA
D gene: NA
CDR3 protein: CASSLGLAETQYF
CDR3 DNA: TGTGCCAGCAGCTTGGGCCTAGCGGAGACCCAGTACTTC

V gene: TRBV27
J gene: TRBJ1-2
clone size: NA
D gene: NA
CDR3 protein: CASRRQQGGYGYTF
CDR3 DNA: TGTGCCAGCAGAAGACAACAGGGAGGGTATGGCTACACCTTC

V gene: TRBV15
J gene: TRBJ1-2
clone size: NA
D gene: NA
CDR3 protein: CATSRDGGYGYTF
CDR3 DNA: TGTGCCACCAGCAGAGATGGAGGTTATGGCTACACCTTC

V gene: TRBV13
J gene: TRBJ2-1
clone size: NA
D gene: TRBD2
CDR3 protein: CASISLGSGVAGGEQFF
CDR3 DNA: TGTGCCAGCATATCTTTGGGGAGCGGGGTTGCTGGAGGTGAGCAGTTCTTC

V gene: TRBV7-2
J gene: TRBJ1-5
clone size: NA
D gene: TRBD1
CDR3 protein: CASSLGHRGQPQHF
CDR3 DNA: TGTGCCAGCAGCTTGGGGCACAGGGGCCAGCCCCAGCATTTT

V gene: TRBV2
J gene: TRBJ2-7
clone size: NA
D gene: TRBD2
CDR3 protein: CASSEALAGGYEQYF
CDR3 DNA: TGTGCCAGCAGTGAAGCCCTAGCGGGGGGGTACGAGCAGTACTTC

V gene: TRBV19
J gene: TRBJ2-2
clone size: NA
D gene: NA
CDR3 protein: CASSIRRLAGTGELFF
CDR3 DNA: TGTGCCAGTAGTATACGGAGGCTAGCAGGCACCGGGGAGCTGTTTTTT

V gene: TRBV28
J gene: TRBJ2-2
clone size: NA
D gene: TRBD1
CDR3 protein: CASTYDRTGVTGELFF
CDR3 DNA: TGTGCCAGCACCTACGACCGGACAGGGGTCACCGGGGAGCTGTTTTTT

V gene: TRBV7-8
J gene: TRBJ1-2
clone size: NA
D gene: NA
CDR3 protein: CASSSYGESYGYTF
CDR3 DNA: TGTGCCAGCAGTTCGTACGGGGAAAGCTATGGCTACACCTTC

V gene: TRBV5-1
J gene: TRBJ1-1
clone size: NA
D gene: TRBD1
CDR3 protein: CASSLSAGGSTEAFF
CDR3 DNA: TGCGCCAGCAGCTTAAGCGCAGGGGGAAGCACTGAAGCTTTCTTT

V gene: TRBV7-3
J gene: TRBJ1-2
clone size: few
D gene: TRBD1
CDR3 protein: CASSPGQGEGYTF
CDR3 DNA: TGTGCCAGCAGCCCGGGACAGGGGGAGGGCTACACCTTC

V gene: TRBV6-5
J gene: TRBJ1-1
clone size: NA
D gene: NA
CDR3 protein: CASRAGVRENTEAFF
CDR3 DNA: TGTGCCAGCAGGGCGGGGGTTCGAGAGAACACTGAAGCTTTCTTT

V gene: TRBV4-3
J gene: TRBJ1-3
clone size: NA
D gene: NA
CDR3 protein: CASGGEGGTIYF
CDR3 DNA: TGCGCCAGCGGGGGAGAGGGAGGCACCATATATTTT

V gene: TRBV7-2
J gene: TRBJ2-1
clone size: NA
D gene: NA
CDR3 protein: CASSPSLGRASYNEQFF
CDR3 DNA: TGTGCCAGCAGCCCAAGTTTGGGCAGGGCCTCCTACAATGAGCAGTTCTTC

V gene: TRBV19
J gene: TRBJ2-3
clone size: few
D gene: TRBD1
CDR3 protein: CASSVQTGAPTDTQYF
CDR3 DNA: TGTGCCAGTAGTGTCCAGACAGGGGCTCCCACAGATACGCAGTATTTT

V gene: TRBV29-1
J gene: TRBJ2-1
clone size: NA
D gene: TRBD2
CDR3 protein: CSVLGLAGYNEQFF
CDR3 DNA: TGCAGCGTACTGGGGCTAGCGGGTTACAATGAGCAGTTCTTC

V gene: TRBV9
J gene: TRBJ1-2
clone size: NA
D gene: TRBD1
CDR3 protein: CASSAGTGGGGYTF
CDR3 DNA: TGTGCCAGCAGCGCCGGGACAGGGGGCGGTGGCTACACCTTC

V gene: TRBV7-2
J gene: TRBJ2-7
clone size: NA
D gene: TRBD2
CDR3 protein: CASSSAGPPVYEQYF
CDR3 DNA: TGTGCCAGCAGTTCAGCGGGGCCCCCCGTTTACGAGCAGTACTTC

V gene: TRBV5-1
J gene: TRBJ1-2
clone size: NA
D gene: NA
CDR3 protein: CASSENPSSGYTF
CDR3 DNA: TGCGCCAGCAGCGAAAACCCCTCGAGCGGCTACACCTTC

V gene: TRBV7-4
J gene: TRBJ2-1
clone size: NA
D gene: TRBD2
CDR3 protein: CASSSPPGLASNEQFF
CDR3 DNA: TGTGCCAGCAGCTCACCCCCGGGACTAGCGTCGAATGAGCAGTTCTTC

V gene: TRBV12-5
J gene: TRBJ1-5
clone size: NA
D gene: NA
CDR3 protein: CASGYSNQPQHF
CDR3 DNA: TGTGCTAGTGGTTACTCAAATCAGCCCCAGCATTTT

V gene: TRBV12-3/TRBV12-4
J gene: TRBJ1-1
clone size: NA
D gene: TRBD1
CDR3 protein: CASSGRGVEAFF
CDR3 DNA: TGTGCCAGCAGCGGCAGGGGGGTGGAAGCTTTCTTT

V gene: TRBV23-1
J gene: TRBJ1-2
clone size: NA
D gene: NA
CDR3 protein: CASRPQGTLHGYTF
CDR3 DNA: TGCGCCAGCAGGCCCCAGGGGACCTTACATGGCTACACCTTC

V gene: TRBV28
J gene: TRBJ1-6
clone size: NA
D gene: NA
CDR3 protein: CASRQADSPLHF
CDR3 DNA: TGTGCCAGCCGACAAGCTGATTCACCCCTCCACTTT

V gene: TRBV5-1
J gene: TRBJ1-4
clone size: NA
D gene: TRBD1
CDR3 protein: CASSLNLQGATNEKLFF
CDR3 DNA: TGCGCCAGCAGCTTAAATTTACAGGGGGCAACTAATGAAAAACTGTTTTTT

V gene: TRBV7-9
J gene: TRBJ1-2
clone size: NA
D gene: NA
CDR3 protein: CASSLIGRGYTF
CDR3 DNA: TGTGCCAGCAGCTTAATAGGGAGGGGCTACACCTTC

V gene: TRBV10-1
J gene: TRBJ1-4
clone size: NA
D gene: NA
CDR3 protein: CASSGGIGEKLFF
CDR3 DNA: TGCGCCAGCAGTGGAGGGATCGGGGAAAAACTGTTTTTT

V gene: TRBV3-1/TRBV3-2
J gene: TRBJ2-5
clone size: NA
D gene: TRBD2
CDR3 protein: CASSQSSGGVETQYF
CDR3 DNA: TGTGCCAGCAGCCAATCTAGCGGGGGGGTAGAGACCCAGTACTTC

V gene: TRBV19
J gene: TRBJ2-3
clone size: NA
D gene: TRBD2
CDR3 protein: CASRNLAGTTDTQYF
CDR3 DNA: TGTGCCAGTAGGAACCTAGCGGGGACTACAGATACGCAGTATTTT

V gene: TRBV29-1
J gene: TRBJ2-3
clone size: NA
D gene: TRBD2
CDR3 protein: CSVVAGDTDTQYF
CDR3 DNA: TGCAGCGTCGTAGCGGGGGACACAGATACGCAGTATTTT

V gene: TRBV5-6
J gene: TRBJ1-4
clone size: NA
D gene: TRBD1
CDR3 protein: CASSLKTGGEKLFF
CDR3 DNA: TGTGCCAGCAGCTTGAAGACAGGGGGAGAAAAACTGTTTTTT

V gene: TRBV5-5
J gene: TRBJ1-2
clone size: once
D gene: NA
CDR3 protein: CASSPAGANNYGYTF
CDR3 DNA: TGTGCCAGCAGCCCGGCGGGCGCGAACAACTATGGCTACACCTTC

V gene: TRBV3-1/TRBV3-2
J gene: TRBJ1-2
clone size: NA
D gene: TRBD1
CDR3 protein: CASSQMGQSNYGYTF
CDR3 DNA: TGTGCCAGCAGCCAGATGGGACAGTCTAACTATGGCTACACCTTC

V gene: TRBV25-1
J gene: TRBJ1-1
clone size: NA
D gene: NA
CDR3 protein: CASQTLGRAAFF
CDR3 DNA: TGTGCCAGCCAAACCCTAGGGAGGGCTGCTTTCTTT

V gene: TRBV7-9
J gene: TRBJ1-1
clone size: NA
D gene: NA
CDR3 protein: CASSFQESTEAFF
CDR3 DNA: TGTGCCAGCAGTTTTCAGGAATCCACTGAAGCTTTCTTT